This TCR beta chain was captured by sequencing in a study of early T cells in non-severe SARS-CoV-2 infection. The wider study: Whole-blood bulk RNA, unsorted, was sequenced, and chains were unpaired. Study findings and constraints: In VDJdb matching, anti-spike CD8 responses were favored while private and CD4 specificities went missing.

This clonotype was detected only a few times. Its specificity is not known. Trimming at V came to 5 bases and at J to 2 bases, leaving 18 bases not matched to a gene. Germline V lookup: CDR1 SGHAT, CDR2 FQNNGV. The CDR3 runs 19 residues. Individual cDNA molecules were tagged with unique molecular identifiers, the study reported. One entry per CDR3 protein, called by TCRdb with MiXCR from the 5' RACE reads. Of 84,000 or so distinct CDR3 sequences listed, roughly 13% are singletons. The sequenced sample consisted of whole blood. The chain links TRBV11-2 to TRBJ2-3; 8 bases agree with TRBD2. The source of this sequence is an adult who was a healthcare worker with PCR-confirmed SARS-CoV-2 infection or an uninfected control (not recorded which). CDR3: CASSINQMRGVGNTDTQYF. The CDR3 nucleotides are TGTGCCAGCAGCATCAATCAAATGCGGGGGGTAGGGAACACAGATACGCAGTATTTT.